This entry lists 10 T cell receptor beta chains sequenced from one sample in a study of T-cell memory formation after mild COVID-19. MiXCR, run by TCRdb on the 5' RACE reads, gives a single entry per CDR3 protein. The sample holds approximately 230,000 distinct CDR3 sequences, about a sixth seen once. The specimen sequenced was PBMCs or a T cell subset sorted from them (not recorded which). These receptors were collected from a man between 18 and 29 years old who had mild COVID-19 (a few samples of this study predate the infection). Cell type and time point are not known.

This clonotype was recorded a few times. The V call is TRBV5-1, the J call TRBJ2-6; TRBD1 is a possible D gene (5 bases). V was trimmed by 4 bases and J by 4 bases, leaving 12 bases between them. The germline V gene has CDR1 SGHRS and CDR2 YFSETQ. The CDR3 is made up of 15 amino acids. CDR3 coding DNA: TGCGCCAGCAGCCCAGGGCCGAAAGGGGCCAACGTCCTGACTTTC. Encoded protein: CASSPGPKGANVLTF.

This clonotype was recorded a few times. The V and J genes are TRBV10-2 and TRBJ2-7; 7 bases agree with TRBD1. Germline V gene sequence: CDR1 WSHSY, CDR2 SAAADI. J lost 5 bases, V lost 4 bases, and 8 bases had no gene match. The CDR3 extends over 14 amino acids. The CDR3 region is CASSAGTVLHEQYF. The CDR3 coding sequence is TGCGCCAGCAGTGCCGGGACAGTCCTCCACGAGCAGTACTTC.

Only a few counts were recorded for this clonotype. In nucleotides, the CDR3 is TGCGCCAGCAGCCAATTTCTGGGTTCTGCCAGCAATCAGCCCCAGCATTTT. As protein: CASSQFLGSASNQPQHF. This chain links TRBV4-3 with TRBJ1-5; D unclear. V was trimmed by 2 bases and J by 1 base, leaving 15 bases between them. Germline loops: CDR1 LGHNA, CDR2 YSLEER. The CDR3 is 17 amino acids.

This clonotype was detected a few times. This chain joins TRBV15 and TRBJ2-4, with 8 bases that match TRBD1. Looked up from germline, CDR1 is LNHNV and CDR2 is YYDKDF (reference sequence). CDR3 length: 16 amino acids. Trimming cost V 5 bases and J 1 base; bases outside gene matches: 7. The CDR3 loop reads CATSAGQGKAKNIQYF. As DNA, the CDR3 is TGTGCCACCAGCGCTGGACAGGGAAAGGCCAAAAACATTCAGTACTTC.

This chain uses TRBV25-1 with TRBJ1-5, with unresolved D. The V end was cut by 9 bases, the J end by 7 bases, with 22 bases between. The CDR3 has 15 residues. Germline assignment: CDR1 MGHDK and CDR2 SYGVNS. CDR3 loop: CASSGRESLEQPQHF. The CDR3 DNA reads TGTGCCAGTTCAGGTCGGGAGTCTCTAGAGCAGCCCCAGCATTTT.

This clonotype has just a few counts. The chain combines TRBV3-1 with TRBJ2-5, with D possibly being TRBD2 (7 bases). Between the trimmed V and J ends, which lost 5 bases and 4 bases, there was a span of 14 bases. CDR3 size: 14 residues. Germline CDR1 LGHDT, CDR2 YNNKEL (reference sequence). CDR3 in amino acids: CASSWGGGGETQYF. The CDR3 DNA reads as TGTGCCAGCAGCTGGGGGGGCGGCGGAGAGACCCAGTACTTC.

This chain links TRBV7-9 with TRBJ1-1; D not resolved. Between the trimmed V and J ends, which lost 4 bases and 0 bases, there was a span of 12 bases. There are 15 residues in the CDR3. CDR1 is SEHNR and CDR2 is FQNEAQ in the germline V gene (reference sequence). CDR3 region: CASSSGGEMNTEAFF. In DNA, the CDR3 is TGTGCCAGCAGCTCCGGAGGTGAGATGAACACTGAAGCTTTCTTT.

V is TRBV27 and J is TRBJ2-6; D not resolved. The CDR3 length is 15 residues. Trimming took off 7 bases at V and 0 bases at J, with 10 bases between the two ends. CDR1 and CDR2 from the germline V gene are MNHEY and SMNVEV (reference sequence). CDR3 in amino acids: CASTPLLSGANVLTF. DNA of the CDR3: TGTGCCAGCACTCCCCTACTCTCTGGGGCCAACGTCCTGACTTTC. The full variable domain, in which reference TRBV27 and TRBJ2-6 provide the parts outside the CDR3, is EAQVTQNPRYLITVTGKKLTVTCSQNMNHEYMSWYRQDPGLGLRQIYYSMNVEVTDKGDVPEGYKVSRKEKRNFPLILESPSPNQTSLYFCASTPLLSGANVLTFGAGSRLTVL.

In this sample, this clonotype turned up many times. The rearrangement links TRBV10-3 to TRBJ2-7; the D is unclear. This CDR3 region has 12 residues. V was shortened by 6 bases and J by 0 bases, with 6 bases between the two germline ends. CDR1 is ENHRY, CDR2 SYGVKD, per germline. CDR3 sequence: CAISEDSYEQYF. CDR3 in DNA: TGTGCCATCAGCGAAGACTCCTACGAGCAGTACTTC.

The V gene is TRBV7-6, the J gene TRBJ1-5; 7 nucleotides align to TRBD1. This CDR3 comprises 14 residues. The germline V gene encodes CDR1 SGHVS and CDR2 FNYEAQ. J lost 7 bases, V lost 5 bases, and 8 bases had no gene match. In DNA form, the CDR3 reads TGTGCCAGCAGCGTAAGACAGGGCGGACAGCCCCAGCATTTT. This translates into CASSVRQGGQPQHF.